This T cell receptor beta chain was observed in a study of cytomegalovirus exposure and HLA in healthy donors. Study observations and caveats: Analysis was carried out at a later point, and it linked a missense DCLRE1C variant to TCR beta V- and J-gene trimming.

The primer mix had 60 Vbeta and 13 Jbeta primers. Repertoires were generated with immunoSEQ multiplex PCR, while TCRdb's copy carries only in-frame clones and drops some. This sample's table has around 53,000 clones. Germline trimming cut 11 bases from V and 6 bases from J; bases unmatched to any gene: 13. The CDR3 loop spans 14 amino acids. Per the germline V gene, CDR1 is MNHNS and CDR2 is SASEGT. About this clone itself: As yet, its antigen is unknown.

The sequencing sample was made of PBMCs. The rearrangement uses TRBV6-1 and TRBJ1-1; 9 nucleotides match TRBD1. The sequence was collected from a male donor in good health and CMV-seropositive. The CDR3 region has the DNA TGTGCCGGTGAAAAGGACAGGGGAGGGTCTGAAGCTTTCTTT. This gives the protein CAGEKDRGGSEAFF.